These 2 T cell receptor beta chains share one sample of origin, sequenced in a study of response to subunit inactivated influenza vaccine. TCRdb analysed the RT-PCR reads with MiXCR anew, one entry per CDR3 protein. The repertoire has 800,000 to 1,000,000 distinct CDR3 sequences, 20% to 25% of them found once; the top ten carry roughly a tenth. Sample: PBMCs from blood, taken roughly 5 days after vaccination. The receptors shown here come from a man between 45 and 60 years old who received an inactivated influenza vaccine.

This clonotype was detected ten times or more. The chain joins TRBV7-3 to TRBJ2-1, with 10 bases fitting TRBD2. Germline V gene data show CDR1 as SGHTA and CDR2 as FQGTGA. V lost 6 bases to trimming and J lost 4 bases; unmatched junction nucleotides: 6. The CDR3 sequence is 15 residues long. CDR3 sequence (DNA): TGTGCCAGCAGTTTGCTAGCGGGGGTATACAATGAGCAGTTCTTC. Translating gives CASSLLAGVYNEQFF.

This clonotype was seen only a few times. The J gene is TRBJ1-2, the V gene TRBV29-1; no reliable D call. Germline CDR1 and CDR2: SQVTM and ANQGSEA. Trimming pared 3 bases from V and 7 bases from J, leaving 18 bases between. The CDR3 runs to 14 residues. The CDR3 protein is CSVDRGSPIFGYTF. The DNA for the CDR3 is TGCAGCGTTGATCGTGGGTCGCCGATTTTTGGCTACACCTTC.